This passage covers 27 T cell receptor beta chains from one sample sequenced in a study of blood T cell repertoires in COVID-19. TCRdb's table, derived via immunoSEQ multiplex PCR, lists solely in-frame clones and lacks some. The table has more than 200,000 clones, about 90% seen once; the top ten hold just under 6.5%. The sequencing input was PBMCs or T cells enriched from blood (not recorded which). The receptors here all came from a woman in her 30s with acute COVID-19.

This clone occurred a few times. J is TRBJ2-2 and V is TRBV7-2; no definite D call. This CDR3 has 13 residues. V was pared by 1 base and J by 5 bases, with 5 bases between. From germline, CDR1 is SGHTA and CDR2 FQGNSA. The CDR3 DNA reads as TGTGCCAGCAGCTTAGACGGTACCGGGGAGCTGTTTTTT. Translation: CASSLDGTGELFF.

The chain combines TRBV5-5 with TRBJ2-1, with TRBD2 matching over 12 bases. The CDR3 spans 16 residues. The ends lost 3 bases at V and 4 bases at J; junction bases unmatched: 5. Germline V CDR1 and CDR2: SGHKS, YYEKEE (reference sequence). CDR3 sequence reads: CASSSHLAGGYNEQFF. CDR3 DNA: TGTGCCAGCAGCTCACACCTAGCGGGAGGGTACAATGAGCAGTTCTTC.

The chain combines TRBV7-9 with TRBJ2-7, with 10 bases that match TRBD2. Germline V lookup: CDR1 SEHNR, CDR2 FQNEAQ (reference sequence). Losses at the gene ends were 5 bases for V and 5 bases for J; bases not matched to a gene: 6. The CDR3 runs to 14 residues. For the CDR3, the DNA is TGTGCCAGCAGCGGGCCTAGCGGGGGCAACGAGCAGTACTTC. Translated, it gives CASSGPSGGNEQYF. The full variable domain, completed using reference TRBV7-9 and TRBJ2-7, is DTGVSQNPRHKITKRGQNVTFRCDPISEHNRLYWYRQTLGQGPEFLTYFQNEAQLEKSRLLSDRFSAERPKGSFSTLEIQRTEQGDSAMYLCASSGPSGGNEQYFGPGTRLTVT.

The J gene is TRBJ2-7, the V gene TRBV2; TRBD1 aligns across 9 bases. CDR1 and CDR2 (germline): SNHLY, FYNNEI. The CDR3 contains 15 residues. Trimming cost V 5 bases and J 3 bases; bases outside gene matches: 8. The CDR3, as DNA: TGTGCCAGCAGTCAAGAGGGGGGACAGGGCTACGAGCAGTACTTC. As protein: CASSQEGGQGYEQYF.

In this sample, this clone turned up a few times. CDR3 nucleotide sequence: TGTGCCAGCAGTCCCCACCGAAGCCCTCGACTAGCGGGAGTGGGAGAGCAGTACTTC. It yields the protein CASSPHRSPRLAGVGEQYF. The rearrangement joins TRBV27 to TRBJ2-7; 12 bases align to TRBD2. The CDR3 is 19 residues long. Losses at the gene ends were 5 bases for V and 7 bases for J; bases not matched to a gene: 21. Germline CDR1 and CDR2: MNHEY and SMNVEV (reference sequence).

This clone was counted only a few times. The chain uses TRBV6-5 and TRBJ2-7; 8 bases are shared with TRBD1. This CDR3 is built from 12 residues. Germline assignment: CDR1 MNHEY and CDR2 SVGAGI. After removal of 8 bases from V and 0 bases from J, the junction contained 0 bases not matched to a gene. The CDR3 sequence is CASGQGSYEQYF. The CDR3 nucleotides are TGTGCCAGCGGACAGGGCTCCTACGAGCAGTACTTC.

V and J are TRBV19 and TRBJ1-1; the D is unclear. Germline CDR1 reads LNHDA; CDR2 reads SQIVND (reference sequence). The CDR3 sequence is 15 residues long. Trimming removed 6 bases from V and 0 bases from J, with 14 bases in between. The CDR3: CASSPFTLMNTEAFF. DNA for the CDR3: TGTGCCAGTAGCCCCTTCACACTAATGAACACTGAAGCTTTCTTT. The full variable domain, rest sourced from reference TRBV19 and TRBJ1-1, is DGGITQSPKYLFRKEGQNVTLSCEQNLNHDAMYWYRQDPGQGLRLIYYSQIVNDFQKGDIAEGYSVSREKKESFPLTVTSAQKNPTAFYLCASSPFTLMNTEAFFGQGTRLTVV.

The chain combines TRBV5-8 with TRBJ2-7, with 8 bases aligning to TRBD1. The germline gives CDR1 SGHTS, CDR2 YDEGEE. The CDR3 contains 19 residues. V lost 3 bases to trimming and J lost 2 bases; unmatched junction nucleotides: 19. CDR3 DNA sequence: TGTGCCAGCAGCTGTTGGGGACAGGCTCGTGGCGGGGCCCCCTACGAGCAGTACTTC. As protein: CASSCWGQARGGAPYEQYF.

The genes are TRBV4-2 and TRBJ1-1, with D possibly being TRBD1 (5 bases). Germline V gives CDR1 LGHNA, CDR2 YNFKEQ. CDR3 length equals 14 residues. Between the trimmed V and J ends, which lost 6 bases and 7 bases, there was a span of 18 bases. CDR3 sequence reads: CASSPRTRWVEAFF. CDR3 DNA: TGTGCCAGCAGTCCAAGGACACGCTGGGTTGAAGCTTTCTTT.

The rearrangement uses TRBV19 and TRBJ2-7, with TRBD2 identical over 8 bases. The CDR3 sequence is 14 residues long. The V segment lost 5 bases and the J segment 5 bases; nucleotides outside the gene matches: 8. Germline V lookup: CDR1 LNHDA, CDR2 SQIVND (reference sequence). In DNA form, the CDR3 reads TGTGCCAGTAGTCCGCGGACTAGCCCCCACGAGCAGTACTTC. It is translated as CASSPRTSPHEQYF.

The chain joins TRBV6-2 or TRBV6-3 to TRBJ2-7; D remains unclear. Trimming stripped 5 bases from V and 3 bases from J, with 5 bases between. Looked up from germline, CDR1 is MNHEY and CDR2 is SVGEGT. This CDR3 comprises 11 residues. CDR3 residues: CASSQNYEQYF. In DNA, the CDR3 is TGTGCCAGCAGTCAGAACTACGAGCAGTACTTC.

This clone was seen only a few times. The chain couples TRBV14 to TRBJ1-1; TRBD1 might be the D (5 bases). This CDR3 has 13 residues. CDR1 is SGHDN and CDR2 is FVKESK in the germline V gene. Trimming removed 5 bases at V and 1 base at J, with 8 bases between. CDR3 protein: CASSTQGNTEAFF. In DNA form, the CDR3 reads TGTGCCAGCAGCACCCAGGGGAACACTGAAGCTTTCTTT.

This sequence joins TRBV14 and TRBJ2-1, with a tentative D call TRBD2 (5 bases). This CDR3 spans 23 amino acids. The V end was cut by 0 bases, the J end by 8 bases, with 38 bases between. Germline V gives CDR1 SGHDN, CDR2 FVKESK. CDR3 DNA sequence: TGTGCCAGCAGCCAAGAAGGGTCTGGGCAGCGAAAGGCAGGACTGCAATTTGTCGATGAGCAGTTCTTC. Encoded protein: CASSQEGSGQRKAGLQFVDEQFF. Full variable domain (missing parts from reference TRBV14 and TRBJ2-1): EAGVTQFPSHSVIEKGQTVTLRCDPISGHDNLYWYRRVMGKEIKFLLHFVKESKQDESGMPNNRFLAERTGGTYSTLKVQPAELEDSGVYFCASSQEGSGQRKAGLQFVDEQFFGPGTRLTVL.

This clone was detected only a few times. The chain uses TRBV4-3 and TRBJ2-1; D not resolved. The germline V and J ends were trimmed by 4 bases and 3 bases, with 13 bases remaining between them. From germline, CDR1 is LGHNA and CDR2 YSLEER. The CDR3 is 15 amino acids. CDR3 loop: CASSRSTLDYNEQFF. For the CDR3, the DNA is TGCGCCAGCAGCCGGTCCACGCTAGACTACAATGAGCAGTTCTTC.

This chain connects TRBV18 to TRBJ1-2, with D unresolved. There are 13 residues in the CDR3. Trimming removed 2 bases at V and 3 bases at J, with 7 bases between. Germline CDR1 is KGHSH and CDR2 is LQKENI. The CDR3 nucleotides are TGTGCCAGCTCACCAAAGGCGGACTATGGCTACACCTTC. It is translated as CASSPKADYGYTF.

V usage is TRBV9 and J usage is TRBJ1-6; 10 bases are a match to TRBD1. The CDR3 consists of 16 residues. The germline V gene encodes CDR1 SGDLS and CDR2 YYNGEE. V was clipped by 3 bases and J by 5 bases; unmatched bases: 5. CDR3 sequence reads: CASSAFGTGDNSPLHF. The DNA of the CDR3 is TGTGCCAGCAGCGCCTTCGGGACAGGGGATAATTCACCCCTCCACTTT.

V usage is TRBV28 and J usage is TRBJ2-7; 10 bases map to TRBD2. This CDR3 comprises 16 residues. Germline values: CDR1 MDHEN, CDR2 SYDVKM. The V and J ends lost 6 bases and 2 bases, in that order; junction bases with no gene match: 10. The DNA for the CDR3 is TGTGCCAGCAGCAACCCAACTAGCGGGGAAACCTACGAGCAGTACTTC. Protein product: CASSNPTSGETYEQYF. The variable domain in full, completed from reference TRBV28 and TRBJ2-7, reads DVKVTQSSRYLVKRTGEKVFLECVQDMDHENMFWYRQDPGLGLRLIYFSYDVKMKEKGDIPEGYSVSREKKERFSLILESASTNQTSMYLCASSNPTSGETYEQYFGPGTRLTVT.

This clone was found a few times. In DNA, the CDR3 is TGTGCCTTACGGGGGAGTCCCAACACTGAAGCTTTCTTT. Encoded protein: CALRGSPNTEAFF. The chain couples TRBV28 to TRBJ1-1, with D tentatively TRBD1 (5 bases). The CDR3 has 13 residues. Germline lookup yields CDR1 MDHEN and CDR2 SYDVKM. With 11 bases removed from V and 2 bases from J, the gap between germline ends came to 15 bases.

V gene TRBV7-3 combines with J gene TRBJ2-7; 8 positions match TRBD2. Germline trimming cut 5 bases from V and 7 bases from J; bases unmatched to any gene: 7. Germline V gene data show CDR1 as SGHTA and CDR2 as FQGTGA. The CDR3 totals 13 residues. Here the CDR3 reads CASSPAGVREQYF. The CDR3 DNA reads as TGTGCCAGCAGCCCAGCGGGAGTCCGGGAGCAGTACTTC.

The chain uses TRBV28 and TRBJ1-5; 9 nucleotides agree with TRBD1. CDR3 length: 17 residues. Germline values: CDR1 MDHEN, CDR2 SYDVKM. After removal of 5 bases from V and 1 base from J, the junction contained 9 bases not matched to a gene. CDR3 coding DNA: TGTGCCAGCAGTCCCGACAGGGGGAGGTCAAGCAATCAGCCCCAGCATTTT. It encodes CASSPDRGRSSNQPQHF. The complete variable domain, with remaining parts taken from reference TRBV28 and TRBJ1-5, reads DVKVTQSSRYLVKRTGEKVFLECVQDMDHENMFWYRQDPGLGLRLIYFSYDVKMKEKGDIPEGYSVSREKKERFSLILESASTNQTSMYLCASSPDRGRSSNQPQHFGDGTRLSIL.

CDR3 sequence reads: CASSPGVRGNSPLHF. In DNA form, the CDR3 reads TGTGCCAGCAGCCCAGGGGTACGCGGTAATTCACCCCTCCACTTT. The chain combines TRBV28 with TRBJ1-6; weak D call: TRBD1 (6 bases). CDR3 length: 15 amino acids. Germline V gene lookup returns CDR1 MDHEN and CDR2 SYDVKM. V lost 6 bases, J lost 6 bases, and 15 bases lay in between.

The J gene is TRBJ2-5, the V gene TRBV7-9, with D uncertain. The CDR3 is 13 residues long. Trimming removed 5 bases from V and 4 bases from J, with 11 bases in between. Germline V gene data show CDR1 as SEHNR and CDR2 as FQNEAQ (reference sequence). As DNA, the CDR3 is TGTGCCAGCAGCCCCCCGGTCACAGAGACCCAGTACTTC. Translating it yields CASSPPVTETQYF.

As concerns this clone: Other DNA sequences in this specimen translate into the identical CDR3. This rearrangement joins TRBV29-1 to TRBJ2-5; D gene uncertain. CDR3 length equals 12 residues. V dropped 2 bases and J dropped 2 bases, with 6 bases sitting between them. Per the germline V gene, CDR1 is SQVTM and CDR2 is ANQGSEA. CDR3 amino acids: CSVESQQETQYF. The CDR3 bases are TGCAGCGTTGAATCGCAGCAAGAGACCCAGTACTTC.

This chain links TRBV5-6 with TRBJ1-6, with D perhaps TRBD1 (6 bases). From germline, CDR1 is SGHDT and CDR2 YYEEEE. This CDR3 has 14 amino acids. Deletions cut 4 bases from V and 6 bases from J, with 11 bases between. In DNA, the CDR3 is TGTGCCAGCAGCCCCAGGGGTACTAATTCACCCCTCCACTTT. Translated, it gives CASSPRGTNSPLHF.

The rearrangement uses TRBV28 and TRBJ1-1; a possible D gene is TRBD1 (5 bases). Germline-derived CDR1 and CDR2 are MDHEN and SYDVKM. The CDR3 runs 13 residues. V was cut by 5 bases and J by 11 bases, with 18 bases left in between. The CDR3 coding sequence is TGTGCCAGCAGTATACCGCAGGGCCGTCGGGCTTTCTTT. It translates to CASSIPQGRRAFF. Based on the CDR3 plus reference TRBV28 and TRBJ1-1, the full variable domain is DVKVTQSSRYLVKRTGEKVFLECVQDMDHENMFWYRQDPGLGLRLIYFSYDVKMKEKGDIPEGYSVSREKKERFSLILESASTNQTSMYLCASSIPQGRRAFFGQGTRLTVV.

The chain couples TRBV19 to TRBJ2-5, with TRBD1 matching 8 bases. Germline trimming cut 2 bases from V and 2 bases from J; bases unmatched to any gene: 13. The germline V gene encodes CDR1 LNHDA and CDR2 SQIVND (reference sequence). CDR3 length: 18 amino acids. This chain's CDR3 is CASSISGARTGRQETQYF. The CDR3 DNA reads as TGTGCCAGTAGTATATCCGGAGCTCGGACAGGGAGGCAAGAGACCCAGTACTTC.

This chain uses TRBV27 with TRBJ2-1; 8 bases are shared with TRBD2. Per germline, CDR1 MNHEY and CDR2 SMNVEV (reference sequence). V lost 3 bases, J lost 3 bases, and 1 base stayed unmatched. The CDR3 covers 14 residues. CDR3 nucleotides: TGTGCCAGCAGTTTGAGCGGGAGCTACAATGAGCAGTTCTTC. As protein: CASSLSGSYNEQFF.